This TCR beta chain was found in a study of shared clonotypes between healthy human individuals. This table comes from immunoSEQ multiplex PCR, and its TCRdb copy is limited to in-frame clones, with some not included. Counted here are 2,500,000 or so clones, around 90% occurring once; the ten biggest clones make up more than 0.12%. The germline gives CDR1 MNHEY, CDR2 SMNVEV (reference sequence). The CDR3 loop spans 14 amino acids. The V end lost 6 bases, the J end lost 1 base, and 11 bases lay between the germline ends. V usage is TRBV27 and J usage is TRBJ2-3; the D gene could be TRBD1 or TRBD2 (5 bases each). This sequence originates from a young man in good health. The sequencing sample was made of naive CD4+ T cells sorted from blood. Described subset: CD45RA+ positively selected. CDR3 DNA sequence: TGTGCCAGCAGGTATCTGGGGGGCACAGATACGCAGTATTTT. It codes for CASRYLGGTDTQYF.